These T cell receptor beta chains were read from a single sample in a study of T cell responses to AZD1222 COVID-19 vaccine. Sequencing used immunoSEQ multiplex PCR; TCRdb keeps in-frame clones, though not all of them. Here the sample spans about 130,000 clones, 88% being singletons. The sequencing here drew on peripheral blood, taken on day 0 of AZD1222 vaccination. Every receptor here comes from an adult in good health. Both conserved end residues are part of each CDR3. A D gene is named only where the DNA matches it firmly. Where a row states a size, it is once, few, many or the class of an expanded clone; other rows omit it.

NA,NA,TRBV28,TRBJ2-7,TGTGCCAGCAGTTCGGCCCCGGGCTTCCAATCCTACGAGCAGTACTTC,CASSSAPGFQSYEQYF
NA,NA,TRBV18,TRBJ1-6,TGTGCCAGCTCACCACCCATAGCCTTGAACTCACCCCTCCACTTT,CASSPPIALNSPLHF
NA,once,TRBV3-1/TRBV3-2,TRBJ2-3,TGTGCCAGCAGCCAAGAAAGTTCCGTCGCCGGTACGCAGTATTTT,CASSQESSVAGTQYF
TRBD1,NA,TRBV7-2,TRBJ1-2,TGTGCCAGCAGCCCCGACAGGGCTATGAACTATGGCTACACCTTC,CASSPDRAMNYGYTF
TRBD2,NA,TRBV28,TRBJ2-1,TGTGCCAGCAGTTTATGGTTGGGACTAAAGAATGAGCAGTTCTTC,CASSLWLGLKNEQFF
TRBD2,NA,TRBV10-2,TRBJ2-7,TGCGCCAGCAGGGGCCCCGGGACTAGCGCCGAGCAGTACTTC,CASRGPGTSAEQYF
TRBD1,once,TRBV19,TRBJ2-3,TGTGCCAGTTCCCAACAGGGGGATTTCACAGATACGCAGTATTTT,CASSQQGDFTDTQYF
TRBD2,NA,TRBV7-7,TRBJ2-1,TGTGCCAGCAGCTTAAGTTCTCGACTAGCGGGAGGCTACAATGAGCAGTTCTTC,CASSLSSRLAGGYNEQFF
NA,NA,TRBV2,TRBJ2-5,TGTGCCAGCAGTAGTCGAAGGGAAGAGACCCAGTACTTC,CASSSRREETQYF
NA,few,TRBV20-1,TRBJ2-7,TGCAGTGCTAGTGGGGCTACGGAGCAGTACTTC,CSASGATEQYF
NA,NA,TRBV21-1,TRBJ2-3,TGTGCCAGCAGCGTCCGGGACAGGGTGGGGGTAGATACGCAGTATTTT,CASSVRDRVGVDTQYF
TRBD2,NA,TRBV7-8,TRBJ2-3,TGTGCCAGCAGCGCCGGACTAGCGGGATCCACAGATACGCAGTATTTT,CASSAGLAGSTDTQYF
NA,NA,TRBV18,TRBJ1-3,TGTGCCAGCTCACCAGGGCTCGTCGCTGGAAACACCATATATTTT,CASSPGLVAGNTIYF
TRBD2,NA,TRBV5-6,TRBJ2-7,TGTGCCAGCAGCCTTGCCGGGACTAAAACCTACGAGCAGTACTTC,CASSLAGTKTYEQYF
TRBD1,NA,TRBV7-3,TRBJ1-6,TGTGCCAGCAGTCTTGGGGGACAGGGGAATTCACCCCTCCACTTT,CASSLGGQGNSPLHF
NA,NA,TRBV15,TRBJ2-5,TGTGCCACCACCCCAAGGGGGGACAGCGGAAAGACCCAGTACTTC,CATTPRGDSGKTQYF
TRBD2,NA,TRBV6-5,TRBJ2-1,TGTGCCAGCAGCGGGACTAGTGGTAATGAGCAGTTCTTC,CASSGTSGNEQFF
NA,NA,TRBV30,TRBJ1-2,TGTGCCTGGAGTGTGGAGGCTAACTATGGCTACACCTTC,CAWSVEANYGYTF
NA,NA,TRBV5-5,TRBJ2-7,TGTGCCAGCAGCTTGGCCGTAGGCAGGGCCTACGAGCAGTACTTC,CASSLAVGRAYEQYF
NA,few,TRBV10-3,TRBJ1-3,TGTGCCACGAGTGCCCGGGGGACGGAATCCTCTGGAAACACCATATATTTT,CATSARGTESSGNTIYF
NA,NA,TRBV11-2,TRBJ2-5,TGTGCCAGCAGCTCGGGACTTGAGGGGGGGACCCAGTACTTC,CASSSGLEGGTQYF
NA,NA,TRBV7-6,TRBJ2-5,TGTGCCAGCAGCTTAATGAGTAGTCAGCAAGAGACCCAGTACTTC,CASSLMSSQQETQYF
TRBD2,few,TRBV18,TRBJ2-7,TGTGCCAGCTCACCAAGCGGGGCCTCCTACGAGCAGTACTTC,CASSPSGASYEQYF
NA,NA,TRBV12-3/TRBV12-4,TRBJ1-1,TGTGCCAGCAGTTTTCTCGGGAACCGAGGAGCTTTCTTT,CASSFLGNRGAFF
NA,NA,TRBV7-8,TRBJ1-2,TGTGCCAGCAGCCCCAGAACGAGGAGCCTGAACTATGGCTACACCTTC,CASSPRTRSLNYGYTF
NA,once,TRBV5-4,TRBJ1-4,TGTGCCAGCAGCTTGGGTTCCCCTAATGAAAAACTGTTTTTT,CASSLGSPNEKLFF
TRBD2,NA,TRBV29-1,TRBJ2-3,TGCAGCGTTACCCCTAGCGGGAGAGATACGCAGTATTTT,CSVTPSGRDTQYF
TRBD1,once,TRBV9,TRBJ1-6,TGTGCCAGCAGCCCAGACCCGGGACAGCGAAAATATAATTCACCCCTCCGCTTT,CASSPDPGQRKYNSPLRF
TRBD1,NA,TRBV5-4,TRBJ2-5,TGTGCCAGCAGCACCGCCGGGACAGGGAGCCCCGAGACCCAGTACTTC,CASSTAGTGSPETQYF
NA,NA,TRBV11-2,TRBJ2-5,TGTGCCAGCAGCCGGACAAGGATGGGACAAGAGACCCAGTACTTC,CASSRTRMGQETQYF
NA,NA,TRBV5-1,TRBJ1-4,TGCGCCAGCAGCTTGGGACGATGGAATGAAAAACTGTTTTTT,CASSLGRWNEKLFF